This TCR beta chain derives from a study of regulatory T cells in long-lasting Graves disease. With regard to this clonotype: What it recognizes is unknown.

To make TCR beta libraries, researchers used iRepertoire HTBI primers and Arm-PCR of CDR3 regions. TCRdb reprocessed the multiplex PCR reads via MiXCR and lists one record per CDR3 protein. The sample has some 250,000 distinct CDR3 sequences; 20% are singletons. Study-level results: Shared public clonotypes totalled about 2,600 in persistent patients, compared with just under 1,000 in new patients.

As for time point: newly diagnosed GD, antithyroid drugs for less than 3 months. PBMC RNA served as the TCR library source. Source: peripheral blood mononuclear cells (PBMCs), taken at new diagnosis, from a patient treated with antithyroid drugs. The sequence was collected from a female donor with Graves disease.

As DNA, the CDR3 is TGTGCCAGCACAGACAGGGGGTATGAAAAACTGTTTTTT. Encoded protein: CASTDRGYEKLFF. The chain recombines TRBV2 with TRBJ1-4, with 9 bases that match TRBD1. V shed 7 bases, J shed 6 bases, and the junction held 3 bases outside the gene matches. Germline V gene data show CDR1 as SNHLY and CDR2 as FYNNEI. This CDR3 contains 13 residues.